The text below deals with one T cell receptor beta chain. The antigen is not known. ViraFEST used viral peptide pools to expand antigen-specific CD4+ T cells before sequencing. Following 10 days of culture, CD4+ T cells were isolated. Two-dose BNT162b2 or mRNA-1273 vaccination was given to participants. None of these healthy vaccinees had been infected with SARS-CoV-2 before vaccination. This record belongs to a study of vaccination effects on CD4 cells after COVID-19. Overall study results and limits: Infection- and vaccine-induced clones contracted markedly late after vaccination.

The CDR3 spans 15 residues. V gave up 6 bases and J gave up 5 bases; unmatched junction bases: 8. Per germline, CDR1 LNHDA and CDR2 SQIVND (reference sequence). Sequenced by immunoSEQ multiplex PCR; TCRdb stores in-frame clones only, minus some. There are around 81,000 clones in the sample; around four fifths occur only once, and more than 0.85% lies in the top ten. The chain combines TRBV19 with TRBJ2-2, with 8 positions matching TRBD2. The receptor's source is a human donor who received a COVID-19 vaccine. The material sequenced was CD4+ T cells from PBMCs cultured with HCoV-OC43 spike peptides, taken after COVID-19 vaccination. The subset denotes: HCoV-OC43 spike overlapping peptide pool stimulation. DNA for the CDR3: TGTGCCAGTAGGCCTGCGGGGGGCCAAACCGGGGAGCTGTTTTTT. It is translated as CASRPAGGQTGELFF.